A selection of T cell receptor beta chains follows, all from one sample in a study of T cells in localized non-small cell lung cancer. The table came from immunoSEQ multiplex PCR; TCRdb's copy has only in-frame clones and leaves some out. There are 25,000 to 35,000 clones in the sample; about 89% occur only once, and 2.5% to 3% lies in the top ten. The material was peripheral blood, obtained before any cancer treatment. Receptors originate from an older female donor with stage I lung adenocarcinoma. Both conserved end residues are part of each CDR3. The D gene is left open where the match is weak. Not every row has a clone size; where given, it reads once, few, many or a size class.

J	D	size	V	DNA	CDR3
TRBJ2-7	-	-	TRBV5-4	TGTGCCAGCAGCCTTAAGAAGGGGAGCTCCTACGAGCAGTACTTC	CASSLKKGSSYEQYF
TRBJ2-1	-	-	TRBV15	TGTGCCACCAGCACCGAACAAGGCAAGGCAGTTTCGTTCTTC	CATSTEQGKAVSFF
TRBJ2-3	-	-	TRBV11-3	TGTGCCAGCAGCCTTGGGCTGTCTAGCACAGATACGCAGTATTTT	CASSLGLSSTDTQYF
TRBJ2-7	TRBD1	-	TRBV7-2	TGTGCCAGCAGCTTATACAGGATTGGGACAGGGGCCGTCTACGAGCAGTACTTC	CASSLYRIGTGAVYEQYF
TRBJ2-7	-	-	TRBV30	TGTGCCTGGAGTGTACGCCACCTCTCCTACGAGCAGTACTTC	CAWSVRHLSYEQYF
TRBJ1-4	TRBD1	-	TRBV19	TGTGCCAGTAGTATCGGCGGACAGGGGGGGCGTGAAAAACTGTTTTTT	CASSIGGQGGREKLFF
TRBJ1-2	-	-	TRBV19	TGTGCCAGCGACAGTGGAGGGTTTGGCTACACCTTC	CASDSGGFGYTF
TRBJ2-7	-	-	TRBV30	TGTGCCTTATTTGGGGCAGCCACCTACGAGCAGTACTTC	CALFGAATYEQYF
TRBJ2-1	-	-	TRBV7-9	TGTGCCAGCAGCCCACCCGGGACCGCGCAGTTCTTC	CASSPPGTAQFF
TRBJ2-7	-	-	TRBV4-3	TGCGCCAGCAGCCCCGGGGTAGATCGGTCCAACGAGCAGTACTTC	CASSPGVDRSNEQYF
TRBJ2-1	TRBD2	-	TRBV5-1	TGCGCCAGCAGTCTAGCGGGGCAGAATTACAATGAGCAGTTCTTC	CASSLAGQNYNEQFF
TRBJ1-2	TRBD1	-	TRBV18	TGTGCCAGCTCACTCACAGGGGAGGAAGGCTACACCTTC	CASSLTGEEGYTF
TRBJ1-1	-	-	TRBV7-2	TGTGCCAGCAGCTTATGGCAGGACACTGAAGCTTTCTTT	CASSLWQDTEAFF
TRBJ2-5	TRBD2	once	TRBV2	TGTGCCAGCAGTGGTGTTGCGGGAGGAGAGACCCAGTACTTC	CASSGVAGGETQYF
TRBJ2-1	TRBD1	-	TRBV30	TGTGCCTGGAGTGACCCGGGGACAGGGGATCACAATGAGCAGTTCTTC	CAWSDPGTGDHNEQFF
TRBJ2-4	TRBD2	few	TRBV28	TGTGCCAGCAGCCAAAGCGGGAGCTCCAAAAACATTCAGTACTTC	CASSQSGSSKNIQYF
TRBJ1-2	TRBD1	-	TRBV25-1	TGTGCCAGTCTTAAGACAGGGTCTCGCTATGGCTACACCTTC	CASLKTGSRYGYTF
TRBJ1-2	-	-	TRBV7-2	TGTGCCAGCAGCTTAGAGGGGCGCTATGGCTACACCTTC	CASSLEGRYGYTF
TRBJ1-3	-	-	TRBV7-7	TGTGCCAGCAGCCCCGGCCTCTCTGGAAACACCATATATTTT	CASSPGLSGNTIYF
TRBJ2-5	-	-	TRBV18	TGTGCCAGCTCACCACCAGCGCTAGCTAGTGAGACCCAGTACTTC	CASSPPALASETQYF
TRBJ1-5	-	-	TRBV4-1	TGCGCCAGCAGCCAAGATGCACACTATAGCAATCAGCCCCAGCATTTT	CASSQDAHYSNQPQHF
TRBJ2-3	TRBD2	once	TRBV7-8	TGTGCCAGCAGCTTAGTGCGACTAGCGGGAGCAGATACGCAGTATTTT	CASSLVRLAGADTQYF
TRBJ1-5	-	-	TRBV19	TGTGCCAGTAGTATGGGGGGAAAGGGTCAGCCCCAGCATTTT	CASSMGGKGQPQHF
TRBJ2-3	TRBD2	-	TRBV5-1	TGCGCCAGCAGCTCGGGACTAGCGGGTGCTACGCAGTATTTT	CASSSGLAGATQYF
TRBJ2-3	-	-	TRBV6-5	TGTGCCAGCAGTTCGGCTAGCGCCCCTAGCACAGATACGCAGTATTTT	CASSSASAPSTDTQYF